One sample yielded the 10 T cell receptor beta chains listed below, sequenced in a study of cytomegalovirus exposure and HLA in healthy donors. The table came from immunoSEQ multiplex PCR; TCRdb's copy has only in-frame clones and leaves some out. In the table there are around 230,000 clones, 86% of which are singletons. The sequencing sample was made of PBMCs. The receptor source for this set is a young woman in good health and CMV-seropositive.

The chain joins TRBV7-9 to TRBJ2-3, with 7 bases fitting TRBD2. Germline V lookup: CDR1 SEHNR, CDR2 FQNEAQ (reference sequence). This CDR3 is 14 amino acids long. The V and J ends lost 5 bases and 0 bases, in that order; junction bases with no gene match: 2. DNA of the CDR3: TGTGCCAGCAGCCTGACTAGCAGCACAGATACGCAGTATTTT. This gives the protein CASSLTSSTDTQYF.

This clone was seen only a few times. The rearrangement links TRBV19 to TRBJ1-5; D is possibly TRBD1 (6 bases). V lost 9 bases to trimming and J lost 7 bases, with 13 bases between them. The CDR3 runs to 12 residues. From germline, CDR1 is LNHDA and CDR2 SQIVND (reference sequence). Here the CDR3 DNA reads TGTGCCAGCCAGGGGAGAGGACAGCCCCAGCATTTT. Amino acid sequence: CASQGRGQPQHF. Full variable domain (remainder filled in from reference TRBV19 and TRBJ1-5): DGGITQSPKYLFRKEGQNVTLSCEQNLNHDAMYWYRQDPGQGLRLIYYSQIVNDFQKGDIAEGYSVSREKKESFPLTVTSAQKNPTAFYLCASQGRGQPQHFGDGTRLSIL.

The chain combines TRBV7-8 with TRBJ1-5; D call uncertain. Trimming pared 1 base from V and 0 bases from J, leaving 10 bases between. The CDR3 extends over 16 amino acids. Germline V gene data show CDR1 as SGHVS and CDR2 as FQNEAQ. The DNA for the CDR3 is TGTGCCAGCAGCTTAGGCGGAGGATATAGCAATCAGCCCCAGCATTTT. It encodes CASSLGGGYSNQPQHF.

The rearrangement links TRBV9 to TRBJ2-7, with D tentatively TRBD2 (6 bases). The CDR3 runs to 14 residues. Trimming took off 0 bases at V and 3 bases at J, with 10 bases between the two ends. Germline CDR1 reads SGDLS; CDR2 reads YYNGEE. CDR3 in amino acids: CASSVAPAGYEQYF. CDR3 in DNA: TGTGCCAGCAGCGTAGCCCCAGCGGGCTACGAGCAGTACTTC.

J is TRBJ1-2 and V is TRBV7-6; D not resolved. The CDR3 contains 14 residues. The germline V gene has CDR1 SGHVS and CDR2 FNYEAQ. The V and J ends lost 2 bases and 7 bases respectively, with 14 bases between them. The CDR3 region is CASSLSEGSGGYTF. For the CDR3, the DNA is TGTGCCAGCAGCTTATCCGAGGGCAGTGGTGGCTACACCTTC.

Note on this clone: Additional DNA sequences in this sample encode the identical CDR3. The V gene is TRBV27, the J gene TRBJ2-7; D might be TRBD1 (5 bases). CDR3 length: 14 amino acids. V lost 3 bases and J lost 0, with 9 bases in between. The germline V gene encodes CDR1 MNHEY and CDR2 SMNVEV (reference sequence). The CDR3 loop is CASSFQGASYEQYF. The CDR3 DNA reads as TGTGCCAGCAGTTTCCAGGGTGCCTCCTACGAGCAGTACTTC.

The CDR3 is CASSLELYSGELFF. The CDR3, as DNA: TGTGCCAGCAGCTTAGAGTTATATTCCGGGGAGCTGTTTTTT. This chain uses TRBV11-2 with TRBJ2-2, with no clear D. The CDR3 is 14 residues long. The germline V gene has CDR1 SGHAT and CDR2 FQNNGV. Trimming stripped 0 bases from V and 6 bases from J, with 8 bases between.

The chain is built from TRBV4-1 and TRBJ2-1; perhaps TRBD1 as D (6 bases). Germline CDR1 reads MGHRA; CDR2 reads YSYEKL. CDR3 size: 17 residues. Between the trimmed V and J ends, which lost 2 bases and 2 bases, there was a span of 16 bases. CDR3 residues: CASSQWVAGATYNEQFF. In DNA form, the CDR3 reads TGCGCCAGCAGCCAATGGGTTGCAGGGGCCACCTACAATGAGCAGTTCTTC.

The rearrangement uses TRBV30 and TRBJ2-7; D may be TRBD1 (6 bases). Trimming took off 6 bases at V and 0 bases at J, with 15 bases between the two ends. This CDR3 is built from 14 residues. Looked up from germline, CDR1 is GTSNPN and CDR2 is SVGIG (reference sequence). The CDR3 bases are TGTGCCTGCCACCCACAGGGTAGCTCCTACGAGCAGTACTTC. Translation: CACHPQGSSYEQYF.

The chain combines TRBV27 with TRBJ2-5; D is perhaps TRBD1 (5 bases). This CDR3 is 14 amino acids long. Between the trimmed V and J ends, which lost 5 bases and 2 bases, there was a span of 12 bases. Germline V lookup: CDR1 MNHEY, CDR2 SMNVEV (reference sequence). The CDR3, as DNA: TGTGCCAGCAGTCCCAGACAGCCACAAGAGACCCAGTACTTC. This gives the protein CASSPRQPQETQYF.